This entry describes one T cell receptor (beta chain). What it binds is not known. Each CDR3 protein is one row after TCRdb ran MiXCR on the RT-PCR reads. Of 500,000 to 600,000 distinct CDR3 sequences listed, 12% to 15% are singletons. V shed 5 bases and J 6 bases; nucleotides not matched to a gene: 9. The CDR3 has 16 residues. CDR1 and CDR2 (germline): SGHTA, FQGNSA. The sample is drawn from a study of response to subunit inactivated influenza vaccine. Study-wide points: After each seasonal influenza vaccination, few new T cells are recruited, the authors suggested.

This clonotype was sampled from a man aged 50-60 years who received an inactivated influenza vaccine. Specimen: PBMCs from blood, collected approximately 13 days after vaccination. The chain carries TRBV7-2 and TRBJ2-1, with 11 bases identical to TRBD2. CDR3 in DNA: TGTGCCAGCAGCCCCAGTAGCGGGGGGGATATCAATGAGCAGTTCTTC. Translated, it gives CASSPSSGGDINEQFF.